The text below deals with one T cell receptor beta chain. What this receptor recognizes is not known. This may stem from a read error, because a much larger clone lies one nucleotide away. The data stem from a study of breast tumors, draining lymph nodes, adjacent tissues (dated by TCRdb to the mid-2010s). Concerning the study at large: In breast cancer patients, the study compared the TCR beta repertoires of tumor, adjacent nontumor tissue and axillary lymph nodes. The study was designed to assess the relationships and possible T-cell exchange between tumor, surrounding tissue and draining lymph node repertoires in human breast cancer.

Looking up the germline V gene yields CDR1 SGDLS and CDR2 YYNGEE. The CDR3 contains 14 residues, cysteine and phenylalanine counted. Just the 42-base CDR3 DNA is kept, in frame starting at base 1. What the research found in general, with its limitations: The study presented the conclusion that tumor T cells originate in lymph nodes as consistent with a hypothesis, not as something directly demonstrated. The data were considered consistent with the idea that most tumor T cells come from the lymph node and then expand in tumor tissue. The similarity between tumor and nontumor tissue repertoires was significantly greater in luminal-like breast cancer than in basal-like breast cancer. Tumor T-cell repertoires showed less diversity than lymph node repertoires and more diversity than nontumor tissue repertoires, and tumor T-cell repertoires showed preferential V and J gene usage.

The axillary draining lymph nodes of breast cancer patients were the source of the lymph node samples. TCRdb shows the sequencer as Illumina HiSeq 2000. TCR beta chain libraries were generated through multiplex PCR amplification. The amplified TCR beta chain products were analyzed by high-throughput sequencing. Through fastp at Q25 and MiXCR, TCRdb rebuilt clones from the public reads, retaining in-frame beta chains. Records with the same CDR3 protein are collapsed into one entry carrying the most frequent genes and DNA. The sample table contains 150,000 to 200,000 distinct CDR3 sequences; only one count was recorded for about 32% of them. The ten most abundant clones make up over 4% of the sample.

The chain couples TRBV9 to TRBJ2-1; TRBD2 agrees with 7 junctional bases. The source of this sequence is a female donor with breast cancer. Some clones in this sample may be carry-over from other donors' samples. Sequencing input: axillary lymph node tissue. The CDR3 is CASSVGGSYNEQSF. The DNA is as follows: TGTGCCAGCAGCGTGGGGGGGTCCTACAATGAGCAGTCCTTC.